A selection of T cell receptor beta chains follows, all from one sample in a study of PD-1 blockade in classical Hodgkin lymphoma. Generated by immunoSEQ multiplex PCR, the TCRdb table keeps only in-frame clones and is missing some. This table has over 80,000 clones, 78% appearing once. The sequencing used peripheral blood mononuclear cells (PBMCs), collected before the fourth cycle of nivolumab. These receptors all stem from a human donor with classical Hodgkin lymphoma. The CDR3 runs from the conserved cysteine through the conserved F or W. The order of the fields is J gene, clone size, V gene, D gene, CDR3 DNA, CDR3 protein. D genes are given only for firm matches. Some rows have no size entry. The others give once, few or many, or a class for an expanded clone.

TRBJ1-6,NA,TRBV18,TRBD1,TGTGCCAGCTCACCCCCGGGACAGGAAGATTCACCCCTCCACTTT,CASSPPGQEDSPLHF
TRBJ2-1,NA,TRBV5-4,TRBD1,TGTGCCAGCAGCTCCGGGACAGGGGTCTACAATGAGCAGTTCTTC,CASSSGTGVYNEQFF
TRBJ2-3,NA,TRBV2,NA,TGTGCCAGCATACCGGGCTTAGCGGCGGATACGCAGTATTTT,CASIPGLAADTQYF
TRBJ2-7,NA,TRBV28,NA,TGTGCCAGCAGTTTCTCATTTACTAGCTACGAGCAGTACTTC,CASSFSFTSYEQYF
TRBJ2-7,NA,TRBV7-9,TRBD1,TGTGCCAGCAGCTTACCGGGACAGGGTCCGTACTTC,CASSLPGQGPYF
TRBJ2-7,few,TRBV7-9,TRBD2,TGTGCCAGCAGCTTAAAAAATCATCGAGCGGGACCTCTTTACGAGCAGTACTTC,CASSLKNHRAGPLYEQYF
TRBJ2-7,NA,TRBV7-9,TRBD2,TGTGCCAGCAGCTCGCGACTAGCGGGAGTCCACGAGCAGTACTTC,CASSSRLAGVHEQYF
TRBJ1-2,NA,TRBV28,NA,TGTGCCAGCACCCGGGACGATAACTATGGCTACACCTTC,CASTRDDNYGYTF
TRBJ1-1,NA,TRBV7-3,NA,TGTGCCAGCAGCTTAACGTTACAAGTGAACACTGAAGCTTTCTTT,CASSLTLQVNTEAFF
TRBJ2-2,NA,TRBV9,NA,TGTGCCAGCACTCGTAGGGGGGGGCAGGCCCCCGGGGAGCTGTTTTTT,CASTRRGGQAPGELFF
TRBJ2-2,NA,TRBV11-2,TRBD1,TGTGCCAGCAGCCCCCGGATGACAGGGGGACCCACCGGGGAGCTGTTTTTT,CASSPRMTGGPTGELFF
TRBJ1-5,NA,TRBV6-6,TRBD1,TGTGCCAGCAGTCGGGGACAGGGCGCATATCAGCCCCAGCATTTT,CASSRGQGAYQPQHF
TRBJ2-1,NA,TRBV4-2,TRBD2,TGTGCCAGCATCTCCCAGGCTAGCGGGGTCAATGAGCAGTTCTTC,CASISQASGVNEQFF
TRBJ2-6,NA,TRBV5-6,NA,TGTGCCAGCAGCTTGGTCTACTCTGGGGCCAACGTCCTGACTTTC,CASSLVYSGANVLTF
TRBJ2-7,NA,TRBV10-3,TRBD2,TGTGCCACCAGGCGAGGGACTAGCGGGGACCCCGAGCAGTACTTC,CATRRGTSGDPEQYF
TRBJ1-2,few,TRBV10-3,TRBD1,TGTGCCATCAGTACAGGGGTTGGTGGCTACACCTTC,CAISTGVGGYTF
TRBJ2-3,NA,TRBV28,NA,TGTGCCAGCAGCACCGACTCCACAGATACGCAGTATTTT,CASSTDSTDTQYF
TRBJ2-7,NA,TRBV5-1,NA,TGCGCCAGCAGCCCTGTTATGTCGCCTTACGAGCAGTACTTC,CASSPVMSPYEQYF
TRBJ2-7,NA,TRBV7-9,TRBD1,TGTGCCAGCAACAGGGGGCTGGGGGACGAGCAGTACTTC,CASNRGLGDEQYF
TRBJ2-3,NA,TRBV5-1,NA,TGCGCCAGCAGCTTGATAAATACGCAGTATTTT,CASSLINTQYF
TRBJ2-3,NA,TRBV7-7,NA,TGTGCCAGCAGCTTAACTACGGGGCCGGGGGCCTTACATACGCAGTATTTT,CASSLTTGPGALHTQYF
TRBJ2-7,NA,TRBV28,NA,TGTGCCAGCAGTTTCGGCGGATCCTACGAGCAGTACTTC,CASSFGGSYEQYF
TRBJ1-1,NA,TRBV19,NA,TGTGCCAGTAGTATTGATGTGGAGGGAGGGTATGAGAACACTGAAGCTTTCTTT,CASSIDVEGGYENTEAFF
TRBJ2-7,NA,TRBV10-3,NA,TGTGCCATCAGTGAGTCAATTTGGAACAGCGAGCAGTACTTC,CAISESIWNSEQYF
TRBJ1-5,NA,TRBV6-1,NA,TGTGCCAGCAGTGCCCAAGGGAACAATCAGCCCCAGCATTTT,CASSAQGNNQPQHF
TRBJ1-5,NA,TRBV27,TRBD1,TGTGCCAGCAGTTTATGGGCGACAGGGCTTTCCCATCAGCCCCAGCATTTT,CASSLWATGLSHQPQHF
TRBJ2-3,NA,TRBV7-2,NA,TGTGCCAGCACAACAGGGAATTCCCACACAGATACGCAGTATTTT,CASTTGNSHTDTQYF
TRBJ1-5,NA,TRBV7-9,NA,TGTGCCAGCAGCTTAGCAGGAAATGGGGGCAATCAGCCCCAGCATTTT,CASSLAGNGGNQPQHF
TRBJ1-2,once,TRBV19,NA,TGTGCCAGTAGCCCAACAGGCGCCGGGTATGGCTACACCTTC,CASSPTGAGYGYTF
TRBJ2-7,once,TRBV6-5,TRBD2,TGTGCCAGCAGTTACGGGACTAGCCTCTACGAGCAGTACTTC,CASSYGTSLYEQYF
TRBJ1-6,NA,TRBV4-2,NA,TGTGCCACCTCTCGGGGGGAGGATAATTCACCCCTCCACTTT,CATSRGEDNSPLHF
TRBJ2-3,NA,TRBV7-9,NA,TGTGCCTTGGGGGCACTAGGTCGCGCAGATACGCAGTATTTT,CALGALGRADTQYF
TRBJ1-3,once,TRBV9,NA,TGTGCCAGCAGCGTAGGGGGGGCGACGGGAAACACCATATATTTT,CASSVGGATGNTIYF
TRBJ2-3,few,TRBV7-6,NA,TGTGCCAGCAGCATCGGACAGAGCGGCACAGATACGCAGTATTTT,CASSIGQSGTDTQYF
TRBJ2-7,NA,TRBV19,NA,TGTGCCAGCAGGGACTCCATGGCGTGGGGTACCTACGAGCAGTACTTC,CASRDSMAWGTYEQYF
TRBJ1-2,NA,TRBV30,NA,TGTGCCTGGAGCACGACAGGCGAGTGGGCCTACACCTTC,CAWSTTGEWAYTF
TRBJ2-7,NA,TRBV5-5,NA,TGTGCCAGCAGCTTAGGGTCTACGGGGGACGAGCAGTACTTC,CASSLGSTGDEQYF
TRBJ2-1,NA,TRBV5-4,TRBD2,TGTGCCAGCAGCCGGACTAGCGGGGGCTCCTACAATGAGCAGTTCTTC,CASSRTSGGSYNEQFF
TRBJ2-7,NA,TRBV9,NA,TGTGCCAGCAGCTTGGTGGGACGGCACTACGAGCAGTACTTC,CASSLVGRHYEQYF
TRBJ1-1,once,TRBV19,TRBD1,TGTGCCAGTAGTACCAACAGGGGGCTCATGAACACTGAAGCTTTCTTT,CASSTNRGLMNTEAFF
TRBJ1-5,NA,TRBV7-2,NA,TGTGCCAGCAGCTTACCAGGGAGAGATCAGCCCCAGCATTTT,CASSLPGRDQPQHF
TRBJ2-5,NA,TRBV7-9,TRBD1,TGTGCCAGCAGCGCCCGCGGGACAGGGAAGAAGACCCAGTACTTC,CASSARGTGKKTQYF
TRBJ2-3,NA,TRBV18,TRBD1,TGTGCCAGCTCAGCAGACAGGGGGCCAGATACGCAGTATTTT,CASSADRGPDTQYF
TRBJ1-2,few,TRBV6-6,NA,TGTGCCAGCAGTTACTCTGAGGGCGGGGAGGAGCTTGGCTACACCTTC,CASSYSEGGEELGYTF
TRBJ2-2,NA,TRBV6-5,NA,TGTGCCAGCAGTTATAAAGGGGTCATCGGGGAGCTGTTTTTT,CASSYKGVIGELFF
TRBJ2-7,NA,TRBV5-1,TRBD2,TGCGCCAGCAGCTTCCTAGCGGGGGCCACCTACGAGCAGTACTTC,CASSFLAGATYEQYF
TRBJ1-1,NA,TRBV6-6,NA,TGTGCCAGCAGTTACTCTGGTTCCGGAAACACTGAAGCTTTCTTT,CASSYSGSGNTEAFF
TRBJ2-7,many,TRBV4-3,TRBD2,TGCGCCAGCAGCCAAGCGCTAGCGGGACCTTCCTACGAGCAGTACTTC,CASSQALAGPSYEQYF
TRBJ2-3,NA,TRBV29-1,TRBD2,TGCAGCGTTGTTACGGGGGGAGATACGCAGTATTTT,CSVVTGGDTQYF
TRBJ1-1,NA,TRBV10-3,NA,TGTGCCATCAGTGAGTCTTGGGGCGGTCACACTGAAGCTTTCTTT,CAISESWGGHTEAFF
TRBJ2-2,few,TRBV7-7,NA,TGTGCCAGCAGCCCGGACATACCCGGGGAGCTGTTTTTT,CASSPDIPGELFF
TRBJ1-2,once,TRBV6-1,NA,TGTGCCAGCACCGGGTTTAGAGGGAACTATGGCTACACCTTC,CASTGFRGNYGYTF
TRBJ2-2,NA,TRBV19,NA,TGTGCCAGTAGTCCTCGGGTATATGCCGGGGAGCTGTTTTTT,CASSPRVYAGELFF
TRBJ1-2,NA,TRBV7-8,TRBD1,TGTGCCAGCAGCCGAAGACCGGGACAGGGGAGGGCTGGGGCTAACTATGGCTACACCTTC,CASSRRPGQGRAGANYGYTF
TRBJ1-1,NA,TRBV9,NA,TGTGCCAGCAGCGTAGTAAGGGCGGGGAACACTGAAGCTTTCTTT,CASSVVRAGNTEAFF